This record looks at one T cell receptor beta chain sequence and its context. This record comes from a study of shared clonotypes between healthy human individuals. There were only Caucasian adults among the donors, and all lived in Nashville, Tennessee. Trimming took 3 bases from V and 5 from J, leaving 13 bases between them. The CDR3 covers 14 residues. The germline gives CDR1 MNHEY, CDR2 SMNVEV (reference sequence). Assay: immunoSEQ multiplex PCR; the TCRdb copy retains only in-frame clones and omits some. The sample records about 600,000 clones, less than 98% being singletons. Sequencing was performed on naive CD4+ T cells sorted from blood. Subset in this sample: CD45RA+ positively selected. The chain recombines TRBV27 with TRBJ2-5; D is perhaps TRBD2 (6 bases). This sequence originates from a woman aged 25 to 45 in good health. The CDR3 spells CASSFRTSGETQYF. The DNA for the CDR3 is TGTGCCAGCAGTTTTAGAACCAGCGGGGAGACCCAGTACTTC.